This entry lists 5 T cell receptor beta chains sequenced from one sample in a study of T cell responses to AZD1222 COVID-19 vaccine. The assay was immunoSEQ multiplex PCR, and TCRdb's table has in-frame clones only and misses some. The sample has around 99,000 clones; about nine tenths are singletons. The starting material was peripheral blood, obtained on day 0 of AZD1222 vaccination. The receptors were sampled from an adult in good health.

CDR3 in DNA: TGCGCCAGCAGCTTGGGCTCTAGCAGCGAGACCCAGTACTTC. Protein: CASSLGSSSETQYF. This chain connects TRBV5-1 to TRBJ2-5, with D maybe TRBD2 (5 bases). V lost 0 bases, J lost 5 bases, and 11 bases lay in between. Germline V gene data show CDR1 as SGHRS and CDR2 as YFSETQ. CDR3 length equals 14 residues.

V and J are TRBV4-1 and TRBJ2-7; TRBD1 or TRBD2 may be the D gene (5 bases each). The length of the CDR3 is 15 residues. V lost 3 bases to trimming and J lost 2 bases, with 14 bases between them. In germline, CDR1 is MGHRA, CDR2 YSYEKL. The CDR3 reads CASSHPGRSPYEQYF. For the CDR3, the DNA is TGCGCCAGCAGCCATCCGGGACGGTCCCCCTACGAGCAGTACTTC.

This clone was detected once. The chain combines TRBV7-2 with TRBJ1-1; a possible D gene is TRBD1 (5 bases). CDR3 size: 17 residues. Trimming removed 0 bases from V and 4 bases from J, with 18 bases in between. Germline V CDR1 and CDR2: SGHTA, FQGNSA. CDR3 in amino acids: CASSLAGGQPLSTEAFF. The CDR3 DNA follows: TGTGCCAGCAGCTTAGCGGGTGGACAACCCCTGAGCACTGAAGCTTTCTTT.

The J gene is TRBJ2-3, the V gene TRBV6-2 or TRBV6-3; either TRBD1 or TRBD2 may supply D (5 bases each). Trimming shortened V by 4 bases and J by 2 bases, and 22 bases separated the two germline ends. The CDR3 covers 18 residues. Per the germline V gene, CDR1 is MNHEY and CDR2 is SVGEGT. DNA for the CDR3: TGTGCCAGCAGTTTTTCAGCGCCGGGACGGGGTCCCACAGATACGCAGTATTTT. This gives the protein CASSFSAPGRGPTDTQYF.

V is TRBV14 and J is TRBJ2-7; perhaps TRBD2 as D (5 bases). Germline CDR1 reads SGHDN; CDR2 reads FVKESK. The CDR3 length is 13 residues. V shed 0 bases and J shed 5 bases, with 8 bases lying between them. This CDR3 is CASSQDLRDEQYF. In nucleotides, the CDR3 is TGTGCCAGCAGCCAAGATCTGAGGGACGAGCAGTACTTC.